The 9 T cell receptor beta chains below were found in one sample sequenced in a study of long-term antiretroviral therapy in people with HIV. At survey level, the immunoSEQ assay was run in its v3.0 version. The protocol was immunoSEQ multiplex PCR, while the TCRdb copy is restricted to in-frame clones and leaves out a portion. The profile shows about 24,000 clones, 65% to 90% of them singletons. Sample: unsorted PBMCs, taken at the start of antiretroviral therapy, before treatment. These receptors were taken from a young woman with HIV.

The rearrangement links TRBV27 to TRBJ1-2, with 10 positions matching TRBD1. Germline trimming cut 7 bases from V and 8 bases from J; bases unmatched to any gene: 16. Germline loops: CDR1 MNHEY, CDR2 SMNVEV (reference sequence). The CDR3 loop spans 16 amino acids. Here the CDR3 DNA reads TGTGCCAGCAAACCTTCCGGGACAGGGGACCCTTGGGGCTACACCTTC. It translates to CASKPSGTGDPWGYTF.

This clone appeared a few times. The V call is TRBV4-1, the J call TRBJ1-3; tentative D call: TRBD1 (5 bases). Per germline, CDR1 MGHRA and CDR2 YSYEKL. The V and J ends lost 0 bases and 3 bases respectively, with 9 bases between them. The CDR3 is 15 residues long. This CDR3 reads CASSQDGGYGNTIYF. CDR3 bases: TGCGCCAGCAGCCAAGATGGGGGGTATGGAAACACCATATATTTT.

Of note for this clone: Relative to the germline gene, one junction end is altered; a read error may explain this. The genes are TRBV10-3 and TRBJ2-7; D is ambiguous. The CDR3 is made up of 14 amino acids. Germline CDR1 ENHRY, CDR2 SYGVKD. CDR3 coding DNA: TGTGCCAGCAGTTACTCGTTGGGTCTCTACGAGCAGTACTTC. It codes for CASSYSLGLYEQYF.

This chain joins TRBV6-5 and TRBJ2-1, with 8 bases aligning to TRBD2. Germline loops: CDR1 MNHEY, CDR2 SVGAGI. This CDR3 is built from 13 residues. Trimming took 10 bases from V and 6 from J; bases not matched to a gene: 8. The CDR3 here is CAIRGLEGNEQFF. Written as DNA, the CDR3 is TGTGCCATTCGGGGACTAGAGGGCAATGAGCAGTTCTTC.

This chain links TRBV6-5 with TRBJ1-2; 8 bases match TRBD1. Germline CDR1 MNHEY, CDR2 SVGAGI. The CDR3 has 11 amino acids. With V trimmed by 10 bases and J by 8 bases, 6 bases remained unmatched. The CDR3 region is CATGQGLGYTF. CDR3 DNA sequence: TGTGCCACCGGACAGGGATTGGGCTACACCTTC.

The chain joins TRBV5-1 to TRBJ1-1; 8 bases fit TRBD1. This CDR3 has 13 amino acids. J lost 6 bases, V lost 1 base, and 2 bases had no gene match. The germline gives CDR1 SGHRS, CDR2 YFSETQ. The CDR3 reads CASSLWDRSEAFF. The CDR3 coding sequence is TGCGCCAGCAGCTTGTGGGACAGGTCTGAAGCTTTCTTT.

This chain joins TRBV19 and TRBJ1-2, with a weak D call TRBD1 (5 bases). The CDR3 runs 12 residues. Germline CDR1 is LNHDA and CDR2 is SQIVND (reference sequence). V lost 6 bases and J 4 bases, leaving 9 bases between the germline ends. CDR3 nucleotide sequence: TGTGCCAGTAGGCGTGACAGCTATGGCTACACCTTC. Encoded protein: CASRRDSYGYTF.

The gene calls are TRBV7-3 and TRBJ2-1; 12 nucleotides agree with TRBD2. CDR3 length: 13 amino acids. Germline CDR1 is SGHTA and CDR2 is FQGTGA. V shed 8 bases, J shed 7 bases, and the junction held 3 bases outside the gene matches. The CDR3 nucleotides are TGTGCCAGCGCCGGGACTAGCGGGAATGAGCAGTTCTTC. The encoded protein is CASAGTSGNEQFF.

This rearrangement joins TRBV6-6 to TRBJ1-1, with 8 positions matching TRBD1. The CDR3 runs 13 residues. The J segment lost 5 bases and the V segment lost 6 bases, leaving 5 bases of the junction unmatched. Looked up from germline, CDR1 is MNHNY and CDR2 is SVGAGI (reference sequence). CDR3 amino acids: CASRHGQGTEAFF. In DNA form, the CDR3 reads TGTGCCAGCAGACACGGACAGGGAACTGAAGCTTTCTTT.